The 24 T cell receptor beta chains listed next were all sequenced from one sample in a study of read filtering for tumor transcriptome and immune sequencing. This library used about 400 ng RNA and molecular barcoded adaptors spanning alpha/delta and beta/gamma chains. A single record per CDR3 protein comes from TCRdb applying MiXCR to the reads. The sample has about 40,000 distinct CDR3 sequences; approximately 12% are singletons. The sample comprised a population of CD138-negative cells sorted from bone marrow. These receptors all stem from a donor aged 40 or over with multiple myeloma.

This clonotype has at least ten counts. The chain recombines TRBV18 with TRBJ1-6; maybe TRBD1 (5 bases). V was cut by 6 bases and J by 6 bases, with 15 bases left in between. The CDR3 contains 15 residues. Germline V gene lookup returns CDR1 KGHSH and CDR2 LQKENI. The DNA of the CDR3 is TGTGCCAGCTCCCCTTACGACAGCCTTAATTCACCCCTCCACTTT. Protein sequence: CASSPYDSLNSPLHF.

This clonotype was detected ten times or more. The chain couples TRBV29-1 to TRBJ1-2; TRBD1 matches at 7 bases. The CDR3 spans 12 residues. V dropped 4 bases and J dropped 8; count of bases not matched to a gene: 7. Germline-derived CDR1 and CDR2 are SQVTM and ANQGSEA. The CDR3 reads CSVVEGARGYTF. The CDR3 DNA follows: TGCAGCGTTGTAGAGGGGGCGAGGGGCTACACCTTC. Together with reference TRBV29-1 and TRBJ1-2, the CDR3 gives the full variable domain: SAVISQKPSRDICQRGTSLTIQCQVDSQVTMMFWYRQQPGQSLTLIATANQGSEATYESGFVIDKFPISRPNLTFSTLTVSNMSPEDSSIYLCSVVEGARGYTFGSGTRLTVV.

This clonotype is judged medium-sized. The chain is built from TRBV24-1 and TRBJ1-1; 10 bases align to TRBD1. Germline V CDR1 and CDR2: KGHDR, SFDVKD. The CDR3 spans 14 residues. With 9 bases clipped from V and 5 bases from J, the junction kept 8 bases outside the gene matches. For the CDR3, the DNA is TGTGCCACCTCCTCGGGGACAGGGGAGACTGAAGCTTTCTTT. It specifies CATSSGTGETEAFF.

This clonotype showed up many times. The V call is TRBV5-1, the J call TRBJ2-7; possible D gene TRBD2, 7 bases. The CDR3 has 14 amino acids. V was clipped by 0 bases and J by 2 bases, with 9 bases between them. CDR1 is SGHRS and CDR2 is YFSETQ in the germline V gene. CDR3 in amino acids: CASSLAGGPYEQYF. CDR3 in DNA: TGCGCCAGCAGCTTGGCCGGGGGGCCCTACGAGCAGTACTTC.

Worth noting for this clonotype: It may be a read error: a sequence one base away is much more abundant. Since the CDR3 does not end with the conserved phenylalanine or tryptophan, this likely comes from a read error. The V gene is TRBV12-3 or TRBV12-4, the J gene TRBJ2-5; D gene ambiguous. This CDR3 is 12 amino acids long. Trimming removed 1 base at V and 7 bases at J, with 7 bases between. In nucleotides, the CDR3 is TGTGCCAGCAGTTTAGATTTTGTGACCCAGTACTCC. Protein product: CASSLDFVTQYS.

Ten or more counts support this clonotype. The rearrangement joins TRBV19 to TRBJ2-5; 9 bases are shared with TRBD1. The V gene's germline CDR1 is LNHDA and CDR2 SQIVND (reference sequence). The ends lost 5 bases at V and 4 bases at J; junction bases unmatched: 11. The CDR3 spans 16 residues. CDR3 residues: CASSSPVDRGRETQYF. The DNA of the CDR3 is TGTGCCAGTAGTTCTCCCGTGGACAGGGGAAGAGAGACCCAGTACTTC.

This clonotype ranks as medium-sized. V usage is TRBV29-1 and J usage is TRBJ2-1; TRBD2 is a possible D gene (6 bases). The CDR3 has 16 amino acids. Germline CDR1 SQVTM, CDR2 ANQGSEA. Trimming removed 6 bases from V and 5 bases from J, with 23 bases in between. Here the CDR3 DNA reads TGCAGCGTCGGCGGGGCGGACGGGACCAAGAACAATGAGCAGTTCTTC. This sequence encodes CSVGGADGTKNNEQFF.

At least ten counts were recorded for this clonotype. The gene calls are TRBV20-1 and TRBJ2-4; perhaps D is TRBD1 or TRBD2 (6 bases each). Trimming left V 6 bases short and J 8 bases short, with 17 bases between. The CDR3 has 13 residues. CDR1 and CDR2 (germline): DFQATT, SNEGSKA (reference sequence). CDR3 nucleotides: TGCAGTGCCGGGGGCGTGACATCTGACATTCAGTACTTC. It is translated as CSAGGVTSDIQYF.

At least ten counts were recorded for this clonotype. CDR3 sequence: CASSRPGANVLTF. DNA for the CDR3: TGTGCCAGCAGTAGGCCGGGGGCCAACGTCCTGACTTTC. The chain is built from TRBV27 and TRBJ2-6; no reliable D call. Looked up from germline, CDR1 is MNHEY and CDR2 is SMNVEV (reference sequence). The V end lost 5 bases, the J end lost 4 bases, and 6 bases lay between the germline ends. This CDR3 is built from 13 residues.

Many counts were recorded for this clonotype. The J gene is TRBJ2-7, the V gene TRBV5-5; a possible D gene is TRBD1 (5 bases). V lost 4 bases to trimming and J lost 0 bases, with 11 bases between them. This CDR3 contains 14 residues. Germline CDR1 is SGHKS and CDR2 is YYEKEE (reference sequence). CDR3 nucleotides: TGTGCCAGCAGCCAAGACAGTTTCTCCTACGAGCAGTACTTC. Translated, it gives CASSQDSFSYEQYF. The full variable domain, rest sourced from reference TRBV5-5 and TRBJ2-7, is DAGVTQSPTHLIKTRGQQVTLRCSPISGHKSVSWYQQVLGQGPQFIFQYYEKEERGRGNFPDRFSARQFPNYSSELNVNALLLGDSALYLCASSQDSFSYEQYFGPGTRLTVT.

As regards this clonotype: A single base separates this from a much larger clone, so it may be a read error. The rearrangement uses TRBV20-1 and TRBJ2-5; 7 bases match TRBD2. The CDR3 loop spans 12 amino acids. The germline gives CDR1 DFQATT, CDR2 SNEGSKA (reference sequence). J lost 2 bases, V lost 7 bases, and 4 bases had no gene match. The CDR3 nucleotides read TGCAGTGTAACGCGGGGGCAAGAGACCCAGTACTTC. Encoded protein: CSVTRGQETQYF.

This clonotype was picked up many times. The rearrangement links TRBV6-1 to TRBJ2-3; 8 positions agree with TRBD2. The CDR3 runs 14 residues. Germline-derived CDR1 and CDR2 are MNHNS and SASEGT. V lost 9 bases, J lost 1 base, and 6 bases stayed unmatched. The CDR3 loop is CASEAGGRTDTQYF. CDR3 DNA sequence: TGTGCCAGTGAGGCGGGGGGACGCACAGATACGCAGTATTTT.

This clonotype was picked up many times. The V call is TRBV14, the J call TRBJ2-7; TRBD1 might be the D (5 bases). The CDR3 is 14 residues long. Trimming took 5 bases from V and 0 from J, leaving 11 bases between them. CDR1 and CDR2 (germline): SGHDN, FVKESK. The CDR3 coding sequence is TGTGCCAGCAGCAGGGGTCCAACCTCCTACGAGCAGTACTTC. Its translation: CASSRGPTSYEQYF.

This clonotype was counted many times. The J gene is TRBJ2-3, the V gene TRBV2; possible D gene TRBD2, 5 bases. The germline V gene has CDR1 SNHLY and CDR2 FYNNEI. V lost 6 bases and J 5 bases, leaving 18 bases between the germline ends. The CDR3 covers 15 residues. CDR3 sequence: CASSTASRAGDTQYF. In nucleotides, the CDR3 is TGTGCCAGCAGCACGGCCTCTCGGGCGGGAGATACGCAGTATTTT.

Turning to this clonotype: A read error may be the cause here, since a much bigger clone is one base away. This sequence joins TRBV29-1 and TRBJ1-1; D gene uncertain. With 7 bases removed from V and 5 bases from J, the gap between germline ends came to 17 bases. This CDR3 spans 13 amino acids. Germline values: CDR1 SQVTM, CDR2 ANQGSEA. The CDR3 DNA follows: TGCAGCGCCTCCGATATAAGGCGGACTGAAGCTTTCTTT. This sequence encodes CSASDIRRTEAFF.

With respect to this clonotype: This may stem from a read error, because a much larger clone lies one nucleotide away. The CDR3 DNA reads TGTGCCAGCAGCGTCCCGGGACAGAAAACTGAAGCTTTCTTT. It is translated as CASSVPGQKTEAFF. V and J are TRBV7-2 and TRBJ1-1; the match to TRBD1 covers 7 bases. This CDR3 is built from 14 residues. CDR1 and CDR2 (germline): SGHTA, FQGNSA. Trimming at V came to 5 bases and at J to 5 bases, leaving 8 bases not matched to a gene.

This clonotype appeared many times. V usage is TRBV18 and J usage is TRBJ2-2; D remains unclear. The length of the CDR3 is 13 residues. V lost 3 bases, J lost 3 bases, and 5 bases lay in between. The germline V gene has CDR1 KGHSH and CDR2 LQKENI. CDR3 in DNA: TGTGCCAGCTCACCCATGGACACCGGGGAGCTGTTTTTT. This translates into CASSPMDTGELFF.

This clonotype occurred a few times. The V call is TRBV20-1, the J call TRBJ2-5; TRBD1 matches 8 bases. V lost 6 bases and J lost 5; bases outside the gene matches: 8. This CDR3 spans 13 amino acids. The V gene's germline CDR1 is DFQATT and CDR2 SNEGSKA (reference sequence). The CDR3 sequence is CSAPRQGQETQYF. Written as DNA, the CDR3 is TGCAGTGCACCTCGACAGGGGCAGGAGACCCAGTACTTC.

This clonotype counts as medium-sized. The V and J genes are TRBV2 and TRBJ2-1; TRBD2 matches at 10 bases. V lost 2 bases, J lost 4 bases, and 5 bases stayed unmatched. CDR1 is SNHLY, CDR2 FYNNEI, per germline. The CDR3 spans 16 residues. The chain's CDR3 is CASSEYTSGMYNEQFF. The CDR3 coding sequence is TGTGCCAGCAGTGAATACACTAGCGGGATGTACAATGAGCAGTTCTTC.

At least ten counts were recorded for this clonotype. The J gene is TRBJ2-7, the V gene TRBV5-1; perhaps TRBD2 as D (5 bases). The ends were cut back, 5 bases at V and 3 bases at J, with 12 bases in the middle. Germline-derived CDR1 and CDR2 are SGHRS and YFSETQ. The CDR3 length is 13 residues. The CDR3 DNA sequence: TGCGCCAGCAGTCGGGGATTCGGCTACGAGCAGTACTTC. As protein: CASSRGFGYEQYF.

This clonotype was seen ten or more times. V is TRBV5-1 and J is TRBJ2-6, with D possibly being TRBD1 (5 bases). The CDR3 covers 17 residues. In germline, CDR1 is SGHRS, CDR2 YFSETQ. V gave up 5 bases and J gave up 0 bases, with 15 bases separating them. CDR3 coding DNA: TGCGCCAGCAGTGGTGGGGCCTCCGTCTCTGGGGCCAACGTCCTGACTTTC. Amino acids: CASSGGASVSGANVLTF.

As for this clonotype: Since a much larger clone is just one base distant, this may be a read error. The CDR3 here is CASSTLDTYQPQHF. In DNA, the CDR3 is TGTGCCAGCAGTACCCTCGACACGTATCAGCCCCAGCATTTT. The chain uses TRBV6-6 and TRBJ1-5; D is unresolved. V lost 5 bases and J 5 bases, leaving 13 bases between the germline ends. CDR3 length: 14 amino acids. Germline loops: CDR1 MNHNY, CDR2 SVGAGI (reference sequence).

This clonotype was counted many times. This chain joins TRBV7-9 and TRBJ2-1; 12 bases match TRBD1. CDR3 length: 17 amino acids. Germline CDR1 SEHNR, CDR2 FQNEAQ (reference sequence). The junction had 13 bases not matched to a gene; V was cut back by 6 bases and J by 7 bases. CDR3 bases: TGTGCCAGCAGTTCCCGGGACAGGGGGCTTCTTGGGAATGAGCAGTTCTTC. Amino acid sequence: CASSSRDRGLLGNEQFF. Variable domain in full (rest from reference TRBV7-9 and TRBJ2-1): DTGVSQNPRHKITKRGQNVTFRCDPISEHNRLYWYRQTLGQGPEFLTYFQNEAQLEKSRLLSDRFSAERPKGSFSTLEIQRTEQGDSAMYLCASSSRDRGLLGNEQFFGPGTRLTVL.

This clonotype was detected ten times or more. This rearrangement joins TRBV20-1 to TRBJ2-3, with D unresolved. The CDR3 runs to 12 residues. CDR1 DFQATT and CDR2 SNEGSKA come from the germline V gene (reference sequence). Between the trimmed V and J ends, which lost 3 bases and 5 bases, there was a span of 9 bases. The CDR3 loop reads CSASWEGDTQYF. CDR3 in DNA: TGCAGTGCTAGTTGGGAAGGAGATACGCAGTATTTT.